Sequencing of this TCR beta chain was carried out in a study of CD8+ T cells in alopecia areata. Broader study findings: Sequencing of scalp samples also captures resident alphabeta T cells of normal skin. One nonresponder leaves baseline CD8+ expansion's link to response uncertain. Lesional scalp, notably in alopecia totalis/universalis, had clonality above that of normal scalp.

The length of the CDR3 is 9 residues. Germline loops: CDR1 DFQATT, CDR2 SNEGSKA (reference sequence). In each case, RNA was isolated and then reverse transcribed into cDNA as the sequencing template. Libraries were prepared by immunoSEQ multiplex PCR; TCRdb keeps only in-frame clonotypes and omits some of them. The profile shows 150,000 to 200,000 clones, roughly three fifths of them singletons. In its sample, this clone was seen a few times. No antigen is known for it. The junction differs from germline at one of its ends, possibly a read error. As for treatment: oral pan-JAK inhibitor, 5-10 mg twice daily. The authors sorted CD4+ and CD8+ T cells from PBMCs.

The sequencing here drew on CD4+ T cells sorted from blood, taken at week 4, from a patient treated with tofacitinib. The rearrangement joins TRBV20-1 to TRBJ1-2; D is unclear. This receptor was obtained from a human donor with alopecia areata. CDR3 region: CSARVGSTF. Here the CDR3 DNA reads TGCAGTGCTAGAGTCGGTTCGACTTTC.